The entry below describes one T cell receptor (beta chain). What it recognizes is unknown. The authors reverse transcribed all of the isolated RNA, so sequencing captured expressed TCRB transcripts. Generated by immunoSEQ multiplex PCR, the TCRdb table keeps only in-frame clones and is missing some. This table has roughly 140,000 clones, about 7.3% appearing once. This entry comes from a study of beta chain features in type 1 diabetes. Study outcomes and limitations: The naive, central memory and Treg TCRB repertoires looked more alike in patients than they did in healthy donors.

CD45RO/CCR7/CD25/CD127/CD95/CD27 staining was used to isolate CD4+ naive, central memory, regulatory and stem cell-like memory cells by sorting. Trimming left V 8 bases short and J 2 bases short, with 13 bases between. Germline V CDR1 and CDR2: MDHEN, SYDVKM. CDR3 length equals 14 residues. The sequenced material came from central memory CD4+ T cells from blood. This receptor was identified in a man between 18 and 29 years old in good health. The chain uses TRBV28 and TRBJ2-1; D is uncertain. DNA of the CDR3: TGTGCCAGCCGATCGCCAGGAACCTACAATGAGCAGTTCTTC. This sequence encodes CASRSPGTYNEQFF.